This T cell receptor (beta chain) was found in a study of T cell clonality in common variable immunodeficiency. Study outcomes and limitations: Repertoire-complication correlations in CVID were limited by patient heterogeneity.

This clone was seen at least ten times. Its antigen is undetermined. One end of the junction varies from germline; a read error may be responsible. The CDR3 end falls 3 residues outside the read, so it is completed with the germline J gene. The table came from immunoSEQ multiplex PCR; TCRdb's copy has only in-frame clones and leaves some out. The repertoire consists of about 74,000 clones, none detected only once. Germline CDR1 reads SGHTA; CDR2 reads FQGTGA. The CDR3 is 16 amino acids. V usage is TRBV7-3 and J usage is TRBJ2-5, with 10 bases matching TRBD2. The sequence was obtained from a person aged 18 to 70 in good health. Sequenced input: peripheral blood mononuclear cells. The covered CDR3 bases are TGTGCCAGCAGCCTAACTCCTAGCGGGAGCCAAGAGACC. Its translation: CASSLTPSGSQET. The whole CDR3 is CASSLTPSGSQETQYF.